This T cell receptor beta chain was obtained from a study of shared clonotypes between healthy human individuals. When replicate PCRs were run on sorted subsets, they used approximately 210 ng DNA, 30,000 to 35,000 T cell genomes. The protocol was immunoSEQ multiplex PCR, while the TCRdb copy is restricted to in-frame clones and leaves out a portion. The table shows 2,500,000 or so clones, with roughly 93% occurring only once. CDR3 length: 14 amino acids. Trimming removed 0 bases from V and 5 bases from J, with 10 bases in between. CDR1 and CDR2 from the germline V gene are LGHNA and YNFKEQ. This clonotype originated in a man between 18 and 29 years old in good health. Some clones in this sample may be carry-over from other donors' samples. The chain couples TRBV4-2 to TRBJ2-5; D is possibly TRBD1 (5 bases). The sequenced material came from naive CD4+ T cells from PBMCs. Subset of the sample: CD45RA+ positively selected. CDR3 sequence: CASSQDPGPETQYF. CDR3 DNA: TGTGCCAGCAGCCAAGACCCAGGGCCGGAGACCCAGTACTTC.